This entry is about one T cell receptor (beta chain). Compared with germline, one end of the junction differs, possibly owing to a read error. This sample was included in a study of cytomegalovirus exposure and HLA in healthy donors. Primers: 60 Vbeta forward and 13 Jbeta reverse. The method was immunoSEQ multiplex PCR; TCRdb's version includes in-frame clones alone and lacks a portion of them. The data contain around 70,000 clones, 65% to 85% of them singletons. Germline V CDR1 and CDR2: SGHTA, FQGNSA. This CDR3 region has 16 residues. The J gene is TRBJ2-7, the V gene TRBV7-2, with 8 nucleotides matching TRBD2. The sequenced material came from PBMCs. This TCR was recovered from a man aged 65 to 85 in good health and CMV-seronegative. The CDR3 protein is CVSSLGGGRIPYEQYF. CDR3 sequence (DNA): TGTGTCAGCAGCTTAGGCGGCGGGAGGATCCCCTACGAGCAGTACTTC.